The 26 T cell receptor beta chains presented below share a single source sample, sequenced in a study of T cells of healthy individuals. TCRdb itself ran the 5' RACE reads through MiXCR, one entry per CDR3 protein. The sample gives over 40,000 distinct CDR3 sequences, about 5% of which show up once; over 8.5% is in the top ten. These TCRs come from a human donor in good health.

The chain employs TRBV3-1 and TRBJ1-2, with 12 bases fitting TRBD1. The V and J ends lost 4 bases and 8 bases, in that order; junction bases with no gene match: 5. This CDR3 region has 14 residues. CDR1 and CDR2 from the germline V gene are LGHDT and YNNKEL (reference sequence). CDR3 region: CASSRRDRGPGYTF. The CDR3 nucleotides are TGTGCCAGCAGCCGACGGGACAGGGGGCCCGGCTACACCTTC.

This clonotype occurred a few times. The V call is TRBV5-1, the J call TRBJ1-1; D uncertain. V shed 0 bases and J shed 4 bases, with 10 bases lying between them. The germline V gene has CDR1 SGHRS and CDR2 YFSETQ. This CDR3 contains 14 residues. DNA of the CDR3: TGCGCCAGCAGCTTGGGGGCGAGGAGCACTGAAGCTTTCTTT. Protein product: CASSLGARSTEAFF.

The table lists this clonotype with many counts. V gene TRBV7-2 combines with J gene TRBJ2-7, with D perhaps TRBD1 or TRBD2 (6 bases each). V was trimmed by 0 bases and J by 7 bases, leaving 10 bases between them. The V gene's germline CDR1 is SGHTA and CDR2 FQGNSA. CDR3 length: 13 amino acids. CDR3 in amino acids: CASSLARRGEQYF. Here the CDR3 DNA reads TGTGCCAGCAGCTTAGCAAGGAGGGGGGAGCAGTACTTC.

This clonotype came up many times. V and J are TRBV19 and TRBJ2-1, with 10 nucleotides matching TRBD2. After removal of 6 bases from V and 7 bases from J, the junction contained 9 bases not matched to a gene. The CDR3 runs to 15 residues. In germline, CDR1 is LNHDA, CDR2 SQIVND (reference sequence). The CDR3 reads CASSDLAGVENEQFF. The DNA of the CDR3 is TGTGCCAGTAGCGACCTAGCGGGAGTCGAGAATGAGCAGTTCTTC.

This clonotype came up a few times. The V call is TRBV28, the J call TRBJ2-1; no reliable D call. The ends were cut back, 6 bases at V and 8 bases at J, with 17 bases in the middle. Germline V lookup: CDR1 MDHEN, CDR2 SYDVKM. CDR3 length: 14 amino acids. The CDR3 here is CASRALDSTHEQFF. CDR3 nucleotides: TGTGCCAGCAGAGCTCTAGACTCTACCCATGAGCAGTTCTTC.

This clonotype was counted ten times or more. CDR3: CASSAGLRGFF. In DNA form, the CDR3 reads TGTGCCAGCAGCGCGGGCCTTAGGGGGTTCTTC. The rearrangement links TRBV2 to TRBJ2-1; tentatively, D is TRBD1 or TRBD2 (5 bases each). CDR3 length: 11 residues. V lost 6 bases and J lost 15, with 15 bases in between. Germline loops: CDR1 SNHLY, CDR2 FYNNEI.

This clonotype was detected many times. The chain links TRBV6-1 to TRBJ2-6, with TRBD2 identical over 9 bases. The CDR3 has 19 residues. Trimming took 3 bases from V and 2 from J; bases not matched to a gene: 11. Germline V gives CDR1 MNHNS, CDR2 SASEGT. In DNA, the CDR3 is TGTGCCAGCAGTGAGAGCGGGGGGACAAGGTATACTGGGGCCAACGTCCTGACTTTC. Its protein product is CASSESGGTRYTGANVLTF.

This clonotype was counted ten times or more. The chain is built from TRBV12-3 or TRBV12-4 and TRBJ2-1; the match to TRBD2 covers 9 bases. This CDR3 has 21 residues. With 7 bases clipped from V and 0 bases from J, the junction kept 22 bases outside the gene matches. As DNA, the CDR3 is TGTGCCAGCACCGGGGCGGGGGGGCCTTCGAGCGGTCTAGACTCCTACAATGAGCAGTTCTTC. Encoded protein: CASTGAGGPSSGLDSYNEQFF.

This clonotype showed up just a few times. V gene TRBV7-2 combines with J gene TRBJ2-7; 8 bases align to TRBD1. This CDR3 is 14 amino acids long. The junction had 6 bases not matched to a gene; V was cut back by 4 bases and J by 4 bases. CDR1 is SGHTA, CDR2 FQGNSA, per germline. CDR3 nucleotide sequence: TGTGCCAGCAGCTCCGACAGGGGCGGTTACGAGCAGTACTTC. Translating gives CASSSDRGGYEQYF.

This clonotype was detected many times. This chain uses TRBV20-1 with TRBJ2-1; no definite D call. Germline CDR1 and CDR2: DFQATT and SNEGSKA (reference sequence). V was pared by 3 bases and J by 2 bases, with 2 bases between. CDR3 size: 11 residues. The CDR3 region is CSASAYNEQFF. The CDR3 region has the DNA TGCAGTGCTAGCGCCTACAATGAGCAGTTCTTC.

This clonotype has more than one count but fewer than ten. An end of the junction does not agree with germline; a read error may underlie this. CDR3 residues: CASSQTGGNEQFF. CDR3 sequence (DNA): TGTGCTAGCAGCCAGACAGGGGGCAATGAGCAGTTCTTC. V is TRBV7-7 and J is TRBJ2-1; 9 nucleotides line up with TRBD1. The V gene's germline CDR1 is SSHAT and CDR2 FNYEAQ (reference sequence). This CDR3 has 13 residues.

Turning to this clonotype: With a much larger clone just one base away, this may be a read error. The chain combines TRBV5-1 with TRBJ2-7; TRBD1 matches at 7 bases. The V gene's germline CDR1 is SGHRS and CDR2 YFSETQ. Germline trimming cut 0 bases from V and 0 bases from J; bases unmatched to any gene: 3. The CDR3 is 15 amino acids. The CDR3: CASSLEPGGSYEQYF. CDR3 sequence (DNA): TGCGCCAGCAGCTTGGAACCAGGGGGCTCCTACGAGCAGTACTTC.

Within the sample, this clonotype is medium-sized. The rearrangement joins TRBV7-2 to TRBJ1-6; D is unclear. V was cut by 2 bases and J by 0 bases, with 11 bases left in between. From germline, CDR1 is SGHTA and CDR2 FQGNSA. The CDR3 runs to 17 residues. The CDR3 region has the DNA TGTGCCAGCAGCTTAAGAGGGCTGGGCTCCTATAATTCACCCCTCCACTTT. As protein: CASSLRGLGSYNSPLHF. Together with reference TRBV7-2 and TRBJ1-6, the CDR3 gives the full variable domain: GAGVSQSPSNKVTEKGKDVELRCDPISGHTALYWYRQSLGQGLEFLIYFQGNSAPDKSGLPSDRFSAERTGGSVSTLTIQRTQQEDSAVYLCASSLRGLGSYNSPLHFGNGTRLTVT.

This clonotype has just a few counts. The CDR3 loop reads CASRNGQTTNEKLFF. DNA for the CDR3: TGTGCCAGCAGGAACGGACAGACAACTAATGAAAAACTGTTTTTT. This rearrangement joins TRBV2 to TRBJ1-4; D might be TRBD1 (6 bases). CDR1 is SNHLY, CDR2 FYNNEI, per germline. V gave up 6 bases and J gave up 0 bases, with 11 bases separating them. This CDR3 contains 15 residues.

This clonotype was found many times. V gene TRBV13 combines with J gene TRBJ1-2, with a weak D call TRBD1 (6 bases). Trimming took 0 bases from V and 4 from J, leaving 9 bases between them. Looked up from germline, CDR1 is PRHDT and CDR2 is FYEKMQ (reference sequence). The CDR3 loop spans 14 amino acids. This CDR3 is CASSLGQGVYGYTF. In nucleotides, the CDR3 is TGTGCCAGCAGCTTAGGACAGGGAGTCTATGGCTACACCTTC.

This rearrangement joins TRBV6-1 to TRBJ2-5; D remains unclear. The CDR3 consists of 13 residues. Germline V gene lookup returns CDR1 MNHNS and CDR2 SASEGT. Between the trimmed V and J ends, which lost 7 bases and 2 bases, there was a span of 11 bases. This CDR3 is CASKRVGQETQYF. The CDR3 coding sequence is TGTGCCAGCAAAAGGGTAGGACAAGAGACCCAGTACTTC.

This clonotype has ten or more counts. The chain has TRBV11-2 and TRBJ2-7; tentative D call: TRBD1 (6 bases). The CDR3 runs 17 residues. Germline loops: CDR1 SGHAT, CDR2 FQNNGV. Trimming cost V 5 bases and J 3 bases, with 23 bases left between them. This CDR3 is CASSPFVLTRTVYEQYF. CDR3 sequence (DNA): TGTGCCAGCAGCCCATTCGTCCTAACCAGGACAGTCTACGAGCAGTACTTC.

The rearrangement uses TRBV24-1 and TRBJ2-3; 7 bases agree with TRBD2. V was pared by 1 base and J by 3 bases, with 3 bases of the junction left unmatched. CDR3 length: 15 amino acids. Germline loops: CDR1 KGHDR, CDR2 SFDVKD. CDR3 in DNA: TGTGCCACCAGTGATTTAGCGGGATCGACAGATACGCAGTATTTT. Residues: CATSDLAGSTDTQYF.

This clonotype was detected ten times or more. The genes are TRBV5-4 and TRBJ1-1, with unresolved D. Trimming removed 0 bases from V and 1 base from J, with 10 bases in between. Germline V gene data show CDR1 as SGHNT and CDR2 as YYREEE (reference sequence). This CDR3 has 15 residues. CDR3 protein: CASSLGGRQNTEAFF. The CDR3 region has the DNA TGTGCCAGCAGCTTGGGAGGACGCCAGAACACTGAAGCTTTCTTT.

This clonotype was counted many times. V and J are TRBV7-2 and TRBJ2-1; D ambiguous. V lost 5 bases, J lost 8 bases, and 10 bases lay in between. Germline CDR1 and CDR2: SGHTA and FQGNSA. The CDR3 covers 12 residues. CDR3 nucleotides: TGTGCCAGCAGCCCGCTAGGTTATGAGCAGTTCTTC. Its translation: CASSPLGYEQFF.

This clonotype was counted many times. V usage is TRBV12-3 or TRBV12-4 and J usage is TRBJ2-2; 7 positions agree with TRBD2. This CDR3 contains 14 residues. The ends lost 5 bases at V and 0 bases at J; junction bases unmatched: 0. The CDR3: CASSGGANTGELFF. The CDR3 nucleotides are TGTGCCAGCAGTGGGGGGGCGAACACCGGGGAGCTGTTTTTT.

In this sample, this clonotype turned up many times. The chain combines TRBV9 with TRBJ2-7, with 8 bases that match TRBD1. J gave up 2 bases and V 3 bases, and 1 base lay outside the gene matches. The germline gives CDR1 SGDLS, CDR2 YYNGEE. The CDR3 runs 13 residues. The CDR3 sequence is CASSAQGAYEQYF. Here the CDR3 DNA reads TGTGCCAGCAGCGCACAGGGGGCCTACGAGCAGTACTTC. Combining the CDR3 with reference TRBV9 and TRBJ2-7 gives the whole variable domain DSGVTQTPKHLITATGQRVTLRCSPRSGDLSVYWYQQSLDQGLQFLIQYYNGEERAKGNILERFSAQQFPDLHSELNLSSLELGDSALYFCASSAQGAYEQYFGPGTRLTVT.

This clonotype was picked up many times. This chain uses TRBV12-3 or TRBV12-4 with TRBJ2-1, with D hard to call. This CDR3 region has 13 residues. V gave up 5 bases and J gave up 7 bases, with 12 bases separating them. CDR3 sequence: CASSPSMGNEQFF. For the CDR3, the DNA is TGTGCCAGCAGTCCCTCGATGGGGAATGAGCAGTTCTTC.

This clonotype was detected many times. CDR3 sequence reads: CASSQDQGTGGEKLFF. Written as DNA, the CDR3 is TGTGCCAGCAGCCAAGATCAGGGGACAGGGGGAGAAAAACTGTTTTTT. The rearrangement links TRBV4-2 to TRBJ1-4; 11 bases map to TRBD1. The germline V gene encodes CDR1 LGHNA and CDR2 YNFKEQ. The CDR3 consists of 16 residues. The J segment lost 8 bases and the V segment lost 0 bases, leaving 5 bases of the junction unmatched.

This chain joins TRBV2 and TRBJ2-1, with D tentatively TRBD2 (5 bases). V lost 4 bases to trimming and J lost 2 bases, with 18 bases between them. CDR1 is SNHLY and CDR2 is FYNNEI in the germline V gene. CDR3 size: 17 residues. CDR3 residues: CASSVAREWEPYNEQFF. CDR3 coding DNA: TGTGCCAGCAGTGTGGCCCGAGAATGGGAGCCCTACAATGAGCAGTTCTTC.

This clonotype was seen many times. The rearrangement links TRBV12-3 or TRBV12-4 to TRBJ1-6; D not resolved. The ends were cut back, 5 bases at V and 9 bases at J, with 17 bases in the middle. There are 15 residues in the CDR3. DNA of the CDR3: TGTGCCAGCAGTCCCGCCCTTACATCGGGTTCACCCCTCCACTTT. It yields the protein CASSPALTSGSPLHF.